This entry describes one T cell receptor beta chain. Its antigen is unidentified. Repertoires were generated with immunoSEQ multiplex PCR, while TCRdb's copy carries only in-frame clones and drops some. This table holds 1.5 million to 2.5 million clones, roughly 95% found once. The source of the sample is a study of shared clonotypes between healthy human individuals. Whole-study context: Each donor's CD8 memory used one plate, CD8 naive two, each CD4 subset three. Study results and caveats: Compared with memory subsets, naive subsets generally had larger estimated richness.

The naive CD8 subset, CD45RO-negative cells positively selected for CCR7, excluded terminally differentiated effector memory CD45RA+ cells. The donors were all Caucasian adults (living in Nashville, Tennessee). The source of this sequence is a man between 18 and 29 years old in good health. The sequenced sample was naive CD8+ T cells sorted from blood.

The CDR3 DNA reads TGTGCCAGCAGCTTATCTCTGGAGATAAGAGGGGATCAAGAGACCCAGTACTTC. Translating it yields CASSLSLEIRGDQETQYF. The rearrangement joins TRBV7-8 to TRBJ2-5; D tentatively reads TRBD1 or TRBD2 (5 bases each). This CDR3 region has 18 residues. Germline CDR1 is SGHVS and CDR2 is FQNEAQ. V dropped 2 bases and J dropped 2 bases, with 21 bases sitting between them.